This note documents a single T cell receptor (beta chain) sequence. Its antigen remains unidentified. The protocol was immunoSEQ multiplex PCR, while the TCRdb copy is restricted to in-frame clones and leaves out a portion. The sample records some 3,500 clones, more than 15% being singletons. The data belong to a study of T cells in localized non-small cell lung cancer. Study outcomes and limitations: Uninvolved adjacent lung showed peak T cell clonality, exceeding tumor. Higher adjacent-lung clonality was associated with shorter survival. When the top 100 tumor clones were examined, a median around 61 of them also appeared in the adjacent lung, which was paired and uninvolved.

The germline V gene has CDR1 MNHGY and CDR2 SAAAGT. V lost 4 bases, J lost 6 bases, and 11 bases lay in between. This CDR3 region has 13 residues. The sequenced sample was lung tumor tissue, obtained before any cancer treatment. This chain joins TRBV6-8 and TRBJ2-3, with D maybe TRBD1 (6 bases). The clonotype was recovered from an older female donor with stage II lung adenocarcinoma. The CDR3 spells CASSLLTGDTQYF. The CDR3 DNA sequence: TGTGCCAGCAGTTTACTGACAGGTGATACGCAGTATTTT.